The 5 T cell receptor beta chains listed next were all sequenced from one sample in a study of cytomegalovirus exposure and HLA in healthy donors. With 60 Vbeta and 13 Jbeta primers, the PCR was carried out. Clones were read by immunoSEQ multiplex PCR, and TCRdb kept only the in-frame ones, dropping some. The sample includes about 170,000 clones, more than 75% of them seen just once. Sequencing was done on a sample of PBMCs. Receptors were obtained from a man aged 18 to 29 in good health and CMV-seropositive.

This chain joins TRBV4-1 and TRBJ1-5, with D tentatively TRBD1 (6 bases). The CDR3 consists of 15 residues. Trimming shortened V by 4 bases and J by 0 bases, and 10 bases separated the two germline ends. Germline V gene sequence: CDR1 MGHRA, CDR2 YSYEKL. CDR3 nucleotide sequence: TGCGCCAGCAGCCCGTGGGACAATAGCAATCAGCCCCAGCATTTT. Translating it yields CASSPWDNSNQPQHF.

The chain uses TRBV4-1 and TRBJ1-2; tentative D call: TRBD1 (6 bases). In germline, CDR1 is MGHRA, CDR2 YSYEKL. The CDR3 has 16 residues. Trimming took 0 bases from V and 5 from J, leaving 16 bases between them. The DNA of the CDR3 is TGCGCCAGCAGCCAAGATGGTAGAGGCCAGGGGTATGGCTACACCTTC. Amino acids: CASSQDGRGQGYGYTF.

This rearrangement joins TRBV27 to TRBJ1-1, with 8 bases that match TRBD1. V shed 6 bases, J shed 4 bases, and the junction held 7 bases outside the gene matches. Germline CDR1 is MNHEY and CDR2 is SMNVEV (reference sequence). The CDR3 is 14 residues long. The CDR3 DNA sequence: TGTGCCAGCAGCCCCACAGGGGGGAGCACTGAAGCTTTCTTT. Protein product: CASSPTGGSTEAFF.

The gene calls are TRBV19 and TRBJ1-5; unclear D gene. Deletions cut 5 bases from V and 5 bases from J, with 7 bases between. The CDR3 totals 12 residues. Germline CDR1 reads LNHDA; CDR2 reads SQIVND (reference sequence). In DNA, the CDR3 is TGTGCCAGTAGTCTCGGGGATCAGCCCCAGCATTTT. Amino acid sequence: CASSLGDQPQHF.

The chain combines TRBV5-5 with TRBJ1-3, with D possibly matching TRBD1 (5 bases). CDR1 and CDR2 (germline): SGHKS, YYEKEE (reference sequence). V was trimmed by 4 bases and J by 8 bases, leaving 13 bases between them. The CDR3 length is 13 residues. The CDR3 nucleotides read TGTGCCAGCAGCCGGTCTAGGGGCGACACCATATATTTT. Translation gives CASSRSRGDTIYF.